These 32 T cell receptor beta chains were sequenced from one sample in a study of blood T cell repertoires in COVID-19. Repertoires were generated with immunoSEQ multiplex PCR, while TCRdb's copy carries only in-frame clones and drops some. Here the sample spans over 60,000 clones, about 81% being singletons. Sequenced input: peripheral blood. These receptors were taken from a human donor in a cohort sampled during active COVID-19.

V and J are TRBV29-1 and TRBJ1-1; TRBD1 agrees at 9 bases. This CDR3 region has 14 residues. V dropped 6 bases and J dropped 0; count of bases not matched to a gene: 5. In germline, CDR1 is SQVTM, CDR2 ANQGSEA. CDR3 DNA: TGCAGCGTCAGGACAGGGGCAGTGAACACTGAAGCTTTCTTT. Translated, it gives CSVRTGAVNTEAFF.

The chain employs TRBV2 and TRBJ2-1; TRBD2 aligns across 10 bases. The CDR3 consists of 15 residues. The V segment lost 4 bases and the J segment 4 bases; nucleotides outside the gene matches: 4. CDR1 is SNHLY, CDR2 FYNNEI, per germline. Here the CDR3 DNA reads TGTGCCAGCAGTGGGACGACTAGCGGGTACAATGAGCAGTTCTTC. This gives the protein CASSGTTSGYNEQFF.

V and J are TRBV28 and TRBJ1-2; D unclear. The CDR3 has 15 amino acids. Germline V CDR1 and CDR2: MDHEN, SYDVKM. V gave up 4 bases and J gave up 3 bases, with 15 bases separating them. The CDR3, as DNA: TGTGCCAGCAGTTCCCCCGCGGCGCGGGACTATGGCTACACCTTC. This encodes CASSSPAARDYGYTF.

This clone was observed a handful of times. The J gene is TRBJ2-2, the V gene TRBV5-1; 7 bases match TRBD2. The germline V gene has CDR1 SGHRS and CDR2 YFSETQ. With V trimmed by 3 bases and J by 4 bases, 3 bases remained unmatched. The CDR3 consists of 14 residues. The CDR3 nucleotides are TGCGCCAGCAGCTATTCGGGAGGCACCGGGGAGCTGTTTTTT. Residues: CASSYSGGTGELFF.

The CDR3 DNA reads TGTGCCAGCGACAGGGCCTACCAAGAGACCCAGTACTTC. As protein: CASDRAYQETQYF. The chain combines TRBV6-6 with TRBJ2-5, with 7 bases lining up with TRBD1. With V trimmed by 8 bases and J by 0 bases, 3 bases remained unmatched. CDR1 and CDR2 from the germline V gene are MNHNY and SVGAGI (reference sequence). The CDR3 runs to 13 residues.

The V and J genes are TRBV20-1 and TRBJ1-1; tentative D call: TRBD1 (5 bases). The V end was cut by 3 bases, the J end by 1 base, with 9 bases between. The CDR3 covers 13 residues. CDR1 DFQATT and CDR2 SNEGSKA come from the germline V gene (reference sequence). The CDR3 here is CSASRQKNTEAFF. The CDR3 coding sequence is TGCAGTGCTAGTCGACAGAAGAACACTGAAGCTTTCTTT.

This chain links TRBV28 with TRBJ2-1, with TRBD2 matching over 15 bases. Unmatched junction bases numbered 6, after V lost 6 bases and J lost 6 bases. Looked up from germline, CDR1 is MDHEN and CDR2 is SYDVKM. This CDR3 is 16 amino acids long. CDR3 bases: TGTGCCAGCAGGGGTGGGACTAGCGGGAGGTTCAATGAGCAGTTCTTC. This sequence encodes CASRGGTSGRFNEQFF.

This clone was seen only once. This chain joins TRBV5-1 and TRBJ1-1, with D uncertain. From germline, CDR1 is SGHRS and CDR2 YFSETQ. The CDR3 is 14 amino acids. V lost 0 bases and J lost 1, with 7 bases in between. CDR3 DNA: TGCGCCAGCAGCTTGGGGGCAGCGAACACTGAAGCTTTCTTT. It is translated as CASSLGAANTEAFF.

V gene TRBV27 combines with J gene TRBJ1-5; D unresolved. V was shortened by 6 bases and J by 0 bases, with 15 bases between the two germline ends. The CDR3 contains 16 residues. CDR1 and CDR2 (germline): MNHEY, SMNVEV (reference sequence). The chain's CDR3 is CASSPNRRGSNQPQHF. The CDR3 DNA reads as TGTGCCAGCAGCCCAAACCGACGAGGTAGCAATCAGCCCCAGCATTTT.

V and J are TRBV18 and TRBJ1-5; D gene unclear. V was shortened by 4 bases and J by 4 bases, with 5 bases between the two germline ends. Germline values: CDR1 KGHSH, CDR2 LQKENI. This CDR3 spans 12 amino acids. CDR3 sequence: CASSLPNQPQHF. In DNA, the CDR3 is TGTGCCAGCTCACTCCCTAATCAGCCCCAGCATTTT. The full variable domain, completed using reference TRBV18 and TRBJ1-5, is NAGVMQNPRHLVRRRGQEARLRCSPMKGHSHVYWYRQLPEEGLKFMVYLQKENIIDESGMPKERFSAEFPKEGPSILRIQQVVRGDSAAYFCASSLPNQPQHFGDGTRLSIL.

The chain links TRBV2 to TRBJ2-1; TRBD2 aligns across 7 bases. CDR3 length: 17 residues. Germline V gene lookup returns CDR1 SNHLY and CDR2 FYNNEI. V lost 5 bases to trimming and J lost 8 bases; unmatched junction nucleotides: 18. The CDR3 here is CASSPAPLAGDDYEQFF. The CDR3 DNA sequence: TGTGCCAGCAGTCCCGCCCCCCTGGCGGGAGACGACTATGAGCAGTTCTTC.

This chain links TRBV11-2 with TRBJ2-7; a weak D match, TRBD1 (5 bases). The CDR3 extends over 15 amino acids. Deletions cut 0 bases from V and 4 bases from J, with 13 bases between. From germline, CDR1 is SGHAT and CDR2 FQNNGV. The chain's CDR3 is CASSLDLNRHYEQYF. Here the CDR3 DNA reads TGTGCCAGCAGCTTAGATCTCAACAGGCATTACGAGCAGTACTTC.

The gene calls are TRBV11-3 and TRBJ2-1, with 10 bases fitting TRBD2. V lost 0 bases and J lost 9; bases outside the gene matches: 5. The germline V gene encodes CDR1 SGHNT and CDR2 YENEEA. This CDR3 contains 15 residues. The CDR3 spells CASSLESGRAFEQFF. In nucleotides, the CDR3 is TGTGCCAGCAGCTTAGAAAGCGGGAGGGCCTTTGAGCAGTTCTTC. Using reference TRBV11-3 and TRBJ2-1 for the parts outside the CDR3, the full variable domain is EAGVVQSPRYKIIEKKQPVAFWCNPISGHNTLYWYLQNLGQGPELLIRYENEEAVDDSQLPKDRFSAERLKGVDSTLKIQPAELGDSAVYLCASSLESGRAFEQFFGPGTRLTVL.

The chain employs TRBV11-2 and TRBJ1-1; 10 bases fit TRBD1. Germline V gives CDR1 SGHAT, CDR2 FQNNGV. CDR3 size: 14 residues. Trimming took 4 bases from V and 12 from J; bases not matched to a gene: 11. The CDR3 reads CASSSPGQGKGTFF. DNA for the CDR3: TGTGCCAGCAGCTCACCGGGACAGGGGAAAGGGACTTTCTTT.

V is TRBV28 and J is TRBJ1-5; 8 bases are a match to TRBD1. The CDR3 extends over 16 amino acids. Germline lookup yields CDR1 MDHEN and CDR2 SYDVKM. Trimming at V came to 7 bases and at J to 3 bases, leaving 11 bases not matched to a gene. DNA for the CDR3: TGTGCCAGCACTCCGGACAGGGTCACAAACAATCAGCCCCAGCATTTT. Its translation is CASTPDRVTNNQPQHF.

This clone was counted only a few times. The rearrangement joins TRBV7-6 to TRBJ1-1, with 7 nucleotides matching TRBD1. The CDR3 is made up of 16 amino acids. Trimming at V came to 5 bases and at J to 0 bases, leaving 9 bases not matched to a gene. CDR1 SGHVS and CDR2 FNYEAQ come from the germline V gene. The CDR3 DNA reads as TGTGCCAGCAGCCCAAGGAGGGACAGCCTGAACACTGAAGCTTTCTTT. Translation: CASSPRRDSLNTEAFF.

V is TRBV20-1 and J is TRBJ2-1; D unclear. V lost 6 bases and J 5 bases, leaving 8 bases between the germline ends. From germline, CDR1 is DFQATT and CDR2 SNEGSKA (reference sequence). The CDR3 has 11 amino acids. In nucleotides, the CDR3 is TGCAGTGCCTACCGAAACAATGAGCAGTTCTTC. This encodes CSAYRNNEQFF.

The rearrangement uses TRBV13 and TRBJ2-3, with D unresolved. The CDR3 is 14 amino acids. Per the germline V gene, CDR1 is PRHDT and CDR2 is FYEKMQ (reference sequence). The ends were cut back, 4 bases at V and 2 bases at J, with 10 bases in the middle. The CDR3 DNA sequence: TGTGCCAGCAGCTCTACAGTTTACACAGATACGCAGTATTTT. It specifies CASSSTVYTDTQYF. Based on the CDR3 plus reference TRBV13 and TRBJ2-3, the full variable domain is AAGVIQSPRHLIKEKRETATLKCYPIPRHDTVYWYQQGPGQDPQFLISFYEKMQSDKGSIPDRFSAQQFSDYHSELNMSSLELGDSALYFCASSSTVYTDTQYFGPGTRLTVL.

This rearrangement joins TRBV23-1 to TRBJ2-5; TRBD1 might be the D (6 bases). TRBV23-1 is noted as an ORF with a role that remains uncertain. The V end was cut by 4 bases, the J end by 5 bases, with 14 bases between. The CDR3 has 14 residues. The CDR3 DNA is TGCGCCAGCAGTCCACCCACAGGGTGGGAGACCCAGTACTTC. As protein: CASSPPTGWETQYF.

This chain links TRBV28 with TRBJ1-4; D is perhaps TRBD1 (5 bases). Per germline, CDR1 MDHEN and CDR2 SYDVKM. The CDR3 has 15 amino acids. With 6 bases removed from V and 7 bases from J, the gap between germline ends came to 18 bases. The CDR3 reads CASSPPRGSGEKLFF. CDR3 coding DNA: TGTGCCAGCAGCCCCCCCCGGGGGAGCGGTGAAAAACTGTTTTTT.

This clone was seen only a few times. The chain uses TRBV30 and TRBJ1-2, with 7 positions matching TRBD1. V trimming: 0 bases; J trimming: 8 bases; junction bases outside the gene matches: 12. Germline lookup yields CDR1 GTSNPN and CDR2 SVGIG (reference sequence). The CDR3 length is 15 residues. The CDR3 coding sequence is TGTGCCTGGAGTGTACAGGTCAAGACAGGGAAAGGCTACACCTTC. Translating gives CAWSVQVKTGKGYTF. Filled out from reference TRBV30 and TRBJ1-2, the complete variable domain reads SQTIHQWPATLVQPVGSPLSLECTVEGTSNPNLYWYRQAAGRGLQLLFYSVGIGQISSEVPQNLSASRPQDRQFILSSKKLLLSDSGFYLCAWSVQVKTGKGYTFGSGTRLTVV.

The chain has TRBV15 and TRBJ1-2; TRBD1 might be the D (6 bases). Germline V lookup: CDR1 LNHNV, CDR2 YYDKDF (reference sequence). V lost 0 bases and J lost 8, with 13 bases in between. The CDR3 is made up of 14 amino acids. The CDR3 reads CATSRDLGAGGYTF. The DNA of the CDR3 is TGTGCCACCAGCAGAGATCTGGGGGCGGGCGGCTACACCTTC.

This clone was seen a single time. V usage is TRBV29-1 and J usage is TRBJ2-5; the D is unclear. In germline, CDR1 is SQVTM, CDR2 ANQGSEA. V was cut by 1 base and J by 5 bases, with 11 bases left in between. This CDR3 comprises 13 residues. Here the CDR3 reads CSVEGSPGETQYF. CDR3 in DNA: TGCAGCGTTGAAGGATCGCCTGGCGAGACCCAGTACTTC. The variable domain in full, with the rest retrieved from reference TRBV29-1 and TRBJ2-5, is SAVISQKPSRDICQRGTSLTIQCQVDSQVTMMFWYRQQPGQSLTLIATANQGSEATYESGFVIDKFPISRPNLTFSTLTVSNMSPEDSSIYLCSVEGSPGETQYFGPGTRLLVL.

V and J are TRBV3-1 (or the pseudogene TRBV3-2) and TRBJ1-4; D not certain. Deletions cut 5 bases from V and 8 bases from J, with 6 bases between. The CDR3 has 11 amino acids. Looked up from germline, CDR1 is LGHDT and CDR2 is YNNKEL (reference sequence). The CDR3 region is CASSSVEKLFF. CDR3 bases: TGTGCCAGCAGCTCCGTCGAAAAACTGTTTTTT.

V usage is TRBV5-6 and J usage is TRBJ2-1, with 7 bases that match TRBD2. Germline V lookup: CDR1 SGHDT, CDR2 YYEEEE. V lost 3 bases, J lost 3 bases, and 6 bases stayed unmatched. CDR3 length equals 15 residues. CDR3 residues: CASSSASGLYNEQFF. CDR3 in DNA: TGTGCCAGCAGCTCCGCTAGCGGACTCTACAATGAGCAGTTCTTC. The full variable domain, with the rest looked up from reference TRBV5-6 and TRBJ2-1, is DAGVTQSPTHLIKTRGQQVTLRCSPKSGHDTVSWYQQALGQGPQFIFQYYEEEERQRGNFPDRFSGHQFPNYSSELNVNALLLGDSALYLCASSSASGLYNEQFFGPGTRLTVL.

V gene TRBV19 combines with J gene TRBJ2-5; D is unclear. This CDR3 contains 14 residues. From germline, CDR1 is LNHDA and CDR2 SQIVND (reference sequence). V was cut by 7 bases and J by 0 bases, with 12 bases left in between. The CDR3, as DNA: TGTGCCAGTAAGAGGAACTCCAACCAAGAGACCCAGTACTTC. Its translation is CASKRNSNQETQYF.

This clone has a single count. This chain connects TRBV27 to TRBJ2-7; D is perhaps TRBD1 (6 bases). V lost 5 bases, J lost 3 bases, and 14 bases lay in between. Per germline, CDR1 MNHEY and CDR2 SMNVEV (reference sequence). The CDR3 is 14 residues long. This CDR3 reads CASSISGHRYEQYF. CDR3 DNA sequence: TGTGCCAGCAGTATTTCGGGACACCGCTACGAGCAGTACTTC.

The chain couples TRBV5-4 to TRBJ2-7; 9 nucleotides line up with TRBD1. Per the germline V gene, CDR1 is SGHNT and CDR2 is YYREEE (reference sequence). Unmatched junction bases numbered 5, after V lost 4 bases and J lost 0 bases. This CDR3 contains 15 residues. The CDR3 bases are TGTGCCAGCAGCCTGGGGACAGGGAACTCCTACGAGCAGTACTTC. It specifies CASSLGTGNSYEQYF.

CDR3 nucleotide sequence: TGTGCCAGCAGCCCTGCGGGAGGGAGGACGCAGTATTTT. The encoded protein is CASSPAGGRTQYF. This chain links TRBV9 with TRBJ2-3; TRBD2 matches 9 bases. The CDR3 extends over 13 amino acids. The V gene end was trimmed by 4 bases and the J gene end by 9 bases; junction bases not matched to a gene: 6. CDR1 and CDR2 from the germline V gene are SGDLS and YYNGEE.

The rearrangement links TRBV19 to TRBJ2-1; 14 nucleotides align to TRBD2. After removal of 3 bases from V and 4 bases from J, the junction contained 5 bases not matched to a gene. Germline V CDR1 and CDR2: LNHDA, SQIVND (reference sequence). The CDR3 consists of 17 residues. The CDR3: CASSIGTSGSSYNEQFF. The CDR3 DNA reads TGTGCCAGTAGTATCGGGACTAGCGGGAGTAGTTACAATGAGCAGTTCTTC.

The rearrangement joins TRBV6-5 to TRBJ2-1, with D maybe TRBD2 (5 bases). This CDR3 region has 13 residues. Germline CDR1 reads MNHEY; CDR2 reads SVGAGI. Between the trimmed V and J ends, which lost 2 bases and 10 bases, there was a span of 12 bases. CDR3 sequence reads: CASSYKPRGEQFF. CDR3 DNA: TGTGCCAGCAGTTACAAACCCAGAGGGGAGCAGTTCTTC.

This clone has only a few counts. The V call is TRBV30, the J call TRBJ2-1; 9 bases are shared with TRBD2. CDR1 and CDR2 from the germline V gene are GTSNPN and SVGIG (reference sequence). This CDR3 has 13 residues. The CDR3 bases are TGTGCTTTAACTAGCGGGTCTCTCGGTGAGCAGTTCTTC. It encodes CALTSGSLGEQFF.